This is a list of T cell receptor beta chains from one sample in a study of blood T cell repertoires in COVID-19. Repertoires were generated with immunoSEQ multiplex PCR, while TCRdb's copy carries only in-frame clones and drops some. In the table there are 240,000 or so clones, more than 80% of which are singletons. The specimen sequenced was peripheral blood. The receptors stem from a woman of 80 years or more with COVID-19, enrolled during active disease. The CDR3 runs from the conserved cysteine through the conserved F or W. D genes are given only for firm matches. Rows give clone size only sometimes, using once, few, many, or a class for an expanded clone.

v_call,clone_size,j_call,d_call,cdr3_nt,cdr3_aa
TRBV4-1,-,TRBJ2-3,TRBD1,TGCGCCAGCAGCCACAGTGTGACAGGGGGGACAGATACGCAGTATTTT,CASSHSVTGGTDTQYF
TRBV30,-,TRBJ1-2,-,TGTGCCTGGAGTACCACGCAGGGCTACACCTTC,CAWSTTQGYTF
TRBV10-1,once,TRBJ2-1,TRBD1,TGCGCCAGCAGTGCGGGCGGACAGGGGTCGAGAAGGACAGGGGTCGAGCAGTTCTTC,CASSAGGQGSRRTGVEQFF
TRBV6-2/TRBV6-3,-,TRBJ2-1,-,TGTGCCAGCAGCCTGAGCTCCTACAATGAGCAGTTCTTC,CASSLSSYNEQFF
TRBV18,-,TRBJ2-7,-,TGTGCCAGCTCACCTGCCCTGACTAACTACGAGCAGTACTTC,CASSPALTNYEQYF
TRBV9,-,TRBJ2-7,-,TGTGCCAGCAGCGTCGAGGGACAAGCATCTTACGAGCAGTACTTC,CASSVEGQASYEQYF
TRBV5-4,-,TRBJ1-1,-,TGTGCCAGCAGCTCGGACAGAAAGGGGACTGAAGCTTTCTTT,CASSSDRKGTEAFF
TRBV10-2,-,TRBJ2-7,TRBD2,TGCGCCAGCAGTGCCTCCGGGACTAGCAGCTACGAGCAGTACTTC,CASSASGTSSYEQYF
TRBV6-6,-,TRBJ2-7,TRBD2,TGTGCCAGCACCCCGGGGCTAGCGGTGCAGTACTTC,CASTPGLAVQYF
TRBV27,-,TRBJ2-5,-,TGTGCCAGCAGTCTAGTCTACCAAGAGACCCAGTACTTC,CASSLVYQETQYF
TRBV2,-,TRBJ1-2,TRBD1,TGTGCCAGCAGTCCCCTGGCTGGACAGGGGCGCTACACCTTC,CASSPLAGQGRYTF
TRBV4-3,-,TRBJ1-6,-,TGCGCCAGCAGCCACCTTCAGGGCAATTCACCCCTCCACTTT,CASSHLQGNSPLHF
TRBV7-2,-,TRBJ1-4,-,TGTGCCAGCAGCCCCCGGGGTGAAAAACTGTTTTTT,CASSPRGEKLFF
TRBV6-5,-,TRBJ1-2,TRBD1,TGTGCCAGCAACCAGGGGGCGCGTAGGGATGGCTACACCTTC,CASNQGARRDGYTF
TRBV3-1/TRBV3-2,-,TRBJ1-1,-,TGTGCCAGCAGCCAAGGCGGTGGGAACACTGAAGCTTTCTTT,CASSQGGGNTEAFF
TRBV11-2,-,TRBJ2-7,-,TGTGCCAGCAGCTTAGCGGCGATGGGGGGCTACGAGCAGTACTTC,CASSLAAMGGYEQYF
TRBV5-6,-,TRBJ1-2,TRBD1,TGTGCCAGCAGCTTGAGGGGGCAGGCACGAGGCTACACCTTC,CASSLRGQARGYTF
TRBV29-1,-,TRBJ2-5,-,TGCAGCGGGACAGAAGAGACCCAGTACTTC,CSGTEETQYF
TRBV2,-,TRBJ2-5,-,TGTGCCAGCAGTGAAGCGCGGCGAGGGAGAGAGACCCAGTACTTC,CASSEARRGRETQYF